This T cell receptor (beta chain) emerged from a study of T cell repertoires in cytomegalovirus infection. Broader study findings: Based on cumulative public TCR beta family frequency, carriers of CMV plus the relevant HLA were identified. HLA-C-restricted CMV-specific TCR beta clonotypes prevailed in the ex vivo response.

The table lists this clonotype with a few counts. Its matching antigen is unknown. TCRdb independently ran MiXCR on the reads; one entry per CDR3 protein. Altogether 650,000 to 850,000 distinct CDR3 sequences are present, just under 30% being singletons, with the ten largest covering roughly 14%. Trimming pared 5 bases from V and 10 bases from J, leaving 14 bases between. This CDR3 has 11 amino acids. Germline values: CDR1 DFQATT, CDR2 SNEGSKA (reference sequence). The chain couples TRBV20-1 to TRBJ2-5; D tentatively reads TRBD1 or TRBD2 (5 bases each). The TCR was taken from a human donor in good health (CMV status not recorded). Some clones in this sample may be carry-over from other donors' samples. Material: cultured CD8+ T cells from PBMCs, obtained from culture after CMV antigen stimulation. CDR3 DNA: TGCAGTGCTTGGGACGTATTGGACCAGTACTTC. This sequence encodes CSAWDVLDQYF.